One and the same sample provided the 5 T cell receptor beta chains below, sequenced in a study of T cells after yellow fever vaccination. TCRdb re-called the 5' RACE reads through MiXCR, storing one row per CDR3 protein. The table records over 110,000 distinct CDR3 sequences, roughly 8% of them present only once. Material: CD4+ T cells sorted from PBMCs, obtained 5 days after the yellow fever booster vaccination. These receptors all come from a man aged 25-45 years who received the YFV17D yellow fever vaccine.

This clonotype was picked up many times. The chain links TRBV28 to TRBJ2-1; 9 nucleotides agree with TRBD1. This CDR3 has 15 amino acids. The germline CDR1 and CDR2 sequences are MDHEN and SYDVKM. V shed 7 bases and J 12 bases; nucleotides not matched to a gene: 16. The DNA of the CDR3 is TGTGCCAGCACCCAAGGGGGACAGGGAGGGAAAGGGCAGTTCTTC. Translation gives CASTQGGQGGKGQFF.

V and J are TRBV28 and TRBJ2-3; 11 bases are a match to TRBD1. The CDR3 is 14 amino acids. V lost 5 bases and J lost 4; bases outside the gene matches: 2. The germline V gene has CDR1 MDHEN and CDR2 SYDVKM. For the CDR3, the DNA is TGTGCCAGCAGTAGGACAGGGGGCGCAGATACGCAGTATTTT. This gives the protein CASSRTGGADTQYF.

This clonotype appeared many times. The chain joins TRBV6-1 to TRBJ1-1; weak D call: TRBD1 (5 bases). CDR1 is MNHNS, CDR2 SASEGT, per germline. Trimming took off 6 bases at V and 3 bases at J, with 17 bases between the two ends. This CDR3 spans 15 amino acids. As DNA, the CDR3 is TGTGCCAGCAGGCCCAGAGGGGCGTCCGACACTGAAGCTTTCTTT. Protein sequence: CASRPRGASDTEAFF.

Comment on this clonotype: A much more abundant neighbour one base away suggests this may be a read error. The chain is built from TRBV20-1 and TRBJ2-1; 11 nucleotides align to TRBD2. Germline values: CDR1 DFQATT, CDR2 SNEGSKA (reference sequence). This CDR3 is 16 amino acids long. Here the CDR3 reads CCARDTGTSGVNEQFF. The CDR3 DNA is TGCTGTGCTAGAGATACCGGGACTAGCGGTGTAAATGAGCAGTTCTTC.

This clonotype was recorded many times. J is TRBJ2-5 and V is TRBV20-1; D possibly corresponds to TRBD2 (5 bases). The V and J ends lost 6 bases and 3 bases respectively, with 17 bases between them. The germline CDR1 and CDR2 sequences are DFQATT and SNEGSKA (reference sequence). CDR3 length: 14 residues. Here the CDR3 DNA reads TGCAGTGCCCTAAAGAGGCGGGTAAAAGAGACCCAGTACTTC. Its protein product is CSALKRRVKETQYF.